This T cell receptor (beta chain) is from a study of CD8 T cells in Susac syndrome. Study context: Within the sequenced Susac syndrome patient group, more than 5 exhibited active disease and roughly 8 were in remission.

Looked up from germline, CDR1 is DFQATT and CDR2 is SNEGSKA (reference sequence). The CDR3 spans 16 residues. J lost 4 bases, V lost 6 bases, and 12 bases had no gene match. With random hexamers, reverse transcription was performed on about 0.5 to 1 ug of RNA. TCRdb re-called the immunoSEQ multiplex PCR reads through MiXCR, storing one row per CDR3 protein. This sample has around 200,000 distinct CDR3 sequences, with roughly 94% found just once. V is TRBV20-1 and J is TRBJ2-5; 12 nucleotides match TRBD1. This TCR came from a human donor with Susac syndrome. Sequenced: CD4+ T cells from PBMCs. The CDR3 spells CSATDPGQGAAETQYF. The CDR3 coding sequence is TGCAGTGCAACAGATCCGGGACAGGGGGCCGCAGAGACCCAGTACTTC.